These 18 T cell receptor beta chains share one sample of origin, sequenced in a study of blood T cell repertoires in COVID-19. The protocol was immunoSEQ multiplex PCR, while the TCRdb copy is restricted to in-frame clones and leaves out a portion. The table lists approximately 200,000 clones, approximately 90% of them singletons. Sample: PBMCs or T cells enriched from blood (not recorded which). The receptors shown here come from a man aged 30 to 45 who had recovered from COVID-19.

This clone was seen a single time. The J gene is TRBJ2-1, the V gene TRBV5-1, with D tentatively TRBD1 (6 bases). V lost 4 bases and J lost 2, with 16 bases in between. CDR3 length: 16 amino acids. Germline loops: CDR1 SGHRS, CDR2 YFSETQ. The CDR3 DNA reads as TGCGCCAGCAGCACCGACACTACAGGGACCTACAATGAGCAGTTCTTC. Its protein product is CASSTDTTGTYNEQFF.

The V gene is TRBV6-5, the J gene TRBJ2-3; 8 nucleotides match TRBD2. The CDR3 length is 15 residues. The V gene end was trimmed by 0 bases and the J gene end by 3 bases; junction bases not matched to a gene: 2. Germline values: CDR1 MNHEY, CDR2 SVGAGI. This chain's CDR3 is CASSYSAGGTDTQYF. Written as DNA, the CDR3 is TGTGCCAGCAGTTACTCTGCGGGGGGAACAGATACGCAGTATTTT.

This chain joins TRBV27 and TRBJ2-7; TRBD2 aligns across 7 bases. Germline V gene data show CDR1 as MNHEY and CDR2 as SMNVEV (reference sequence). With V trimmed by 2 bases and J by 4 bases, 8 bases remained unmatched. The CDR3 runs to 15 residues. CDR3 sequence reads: CASSLGGSPSYEQYF. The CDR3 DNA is TGTGCCAGCAGTTTAGGCGGGAGTCCCTCATACGAGCAGTACTTC.

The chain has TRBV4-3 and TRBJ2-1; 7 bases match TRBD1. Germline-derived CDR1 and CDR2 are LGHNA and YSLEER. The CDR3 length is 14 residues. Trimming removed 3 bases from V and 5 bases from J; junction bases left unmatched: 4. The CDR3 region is CASSHTDRDNEQFF. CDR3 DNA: TGCGCCAGCAGCCACACTGACAGGGACAATGAGCAGTTCTTC.

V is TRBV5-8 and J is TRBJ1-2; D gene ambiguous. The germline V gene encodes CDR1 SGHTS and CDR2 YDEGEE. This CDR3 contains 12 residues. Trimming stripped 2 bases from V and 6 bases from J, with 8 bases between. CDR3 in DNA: TGTGCCAGCAGCTTCAGTCTGGATGGCTACACCTTC. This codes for CASSFSLDGYTF.

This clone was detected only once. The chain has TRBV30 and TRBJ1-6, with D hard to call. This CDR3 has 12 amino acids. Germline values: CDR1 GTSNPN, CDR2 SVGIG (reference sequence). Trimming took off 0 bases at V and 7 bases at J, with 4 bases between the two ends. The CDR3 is CAWSVTNSPLHF. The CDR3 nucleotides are TGTGCCTGGAGTGTCACAAATTCACCCCTCCACTTT.

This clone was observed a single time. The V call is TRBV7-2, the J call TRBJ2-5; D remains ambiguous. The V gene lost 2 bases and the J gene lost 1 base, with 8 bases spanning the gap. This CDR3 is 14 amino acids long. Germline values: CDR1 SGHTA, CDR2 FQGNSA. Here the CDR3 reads CASSLTVIQETQYF. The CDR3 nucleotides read TGTGCCAGCAGCTTAACAGTGATCCAAGAGACCCAGTACTTC.

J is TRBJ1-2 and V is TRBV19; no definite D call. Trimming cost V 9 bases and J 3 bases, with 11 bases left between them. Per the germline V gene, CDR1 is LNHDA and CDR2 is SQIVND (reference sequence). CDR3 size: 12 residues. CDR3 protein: CASRESDYGYTF. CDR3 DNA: TGTGCCAGCCGTGAGAGCGACTATGGCTACACCTTC.

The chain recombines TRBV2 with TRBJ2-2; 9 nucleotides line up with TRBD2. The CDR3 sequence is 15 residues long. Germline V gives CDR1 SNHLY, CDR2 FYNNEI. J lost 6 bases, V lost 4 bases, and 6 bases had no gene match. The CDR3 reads CASSGSGGWPGELFF. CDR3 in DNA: TGTGCCAGCAGTGGGAGCGGGGGGTGGCCCGGGGAGCTGTTTTTT.

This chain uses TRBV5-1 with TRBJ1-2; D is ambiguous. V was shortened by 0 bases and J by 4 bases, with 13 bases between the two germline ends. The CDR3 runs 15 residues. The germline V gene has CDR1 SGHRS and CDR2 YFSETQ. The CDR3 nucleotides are TGCGCCAGCAGCTTGGGGATGACAAGTAGCTATGGCTACACCTTC. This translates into CASSLGMTSSYGYTF.

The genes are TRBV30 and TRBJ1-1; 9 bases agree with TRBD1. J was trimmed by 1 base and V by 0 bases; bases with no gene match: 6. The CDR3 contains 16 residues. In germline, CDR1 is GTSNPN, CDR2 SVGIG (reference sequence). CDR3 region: CAWSVGQGLGNTEAFF. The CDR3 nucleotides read TGTGCCTGGAGTGTAGGACAGGGGCTGGGGAACACTGAAGCTTTCTTT.

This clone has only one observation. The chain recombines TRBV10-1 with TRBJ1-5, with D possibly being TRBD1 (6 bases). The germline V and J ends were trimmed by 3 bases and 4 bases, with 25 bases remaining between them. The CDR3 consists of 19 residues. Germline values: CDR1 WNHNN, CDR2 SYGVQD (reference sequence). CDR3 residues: CASSDITRDTTKGNQPQHF. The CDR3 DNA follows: TGCGCCAGCAGTGATATCACCCGGGACACTACCAAAGGGAATCAGCCCCAGCATTTT.

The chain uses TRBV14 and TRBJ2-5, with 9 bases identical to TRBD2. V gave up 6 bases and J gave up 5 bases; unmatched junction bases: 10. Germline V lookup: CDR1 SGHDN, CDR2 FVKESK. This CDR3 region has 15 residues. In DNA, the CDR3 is TGTGCCAGCAGTGGGAATAGCGGGAGATATGAGACCCAGTACTTC. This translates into CASSGNSGRYETQYF.

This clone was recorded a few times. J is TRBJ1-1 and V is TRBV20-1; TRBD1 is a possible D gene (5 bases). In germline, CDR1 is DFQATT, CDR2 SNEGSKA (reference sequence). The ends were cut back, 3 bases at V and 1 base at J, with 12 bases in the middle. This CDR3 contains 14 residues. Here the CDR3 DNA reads TGCAGTGCTAGTTTGGGGGGTCGGAACACTGAAGCTTTCTTT. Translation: CSASLGGRNTEAFF.

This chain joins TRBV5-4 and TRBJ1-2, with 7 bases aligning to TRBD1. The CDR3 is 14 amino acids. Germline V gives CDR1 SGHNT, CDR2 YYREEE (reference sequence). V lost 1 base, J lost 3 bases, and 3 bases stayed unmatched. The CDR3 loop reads CASSLRGLYYGYTF. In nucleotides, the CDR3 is TGTGCCAGCAGCTTGAGGGGGCTCTACTATGGCTACACCTTC.

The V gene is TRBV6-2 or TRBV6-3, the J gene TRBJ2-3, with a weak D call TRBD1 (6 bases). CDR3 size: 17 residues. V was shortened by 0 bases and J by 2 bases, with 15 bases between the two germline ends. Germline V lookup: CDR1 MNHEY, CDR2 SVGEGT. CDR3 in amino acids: CASSYSKVHRDTDTQYF. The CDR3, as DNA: TGTGCCAGCAGTTACTCGAAGGTTCACAGGGACACAGATACGCAGTATTTT.

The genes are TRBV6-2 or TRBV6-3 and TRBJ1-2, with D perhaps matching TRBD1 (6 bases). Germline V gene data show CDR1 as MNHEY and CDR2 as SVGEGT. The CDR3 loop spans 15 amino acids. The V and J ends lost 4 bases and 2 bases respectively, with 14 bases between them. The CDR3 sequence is CASSFRDKANYGYTF. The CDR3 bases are TGTGCCAGCAGTTTCCGGGACAAGGCAAACTATGGCTACACCTTC.

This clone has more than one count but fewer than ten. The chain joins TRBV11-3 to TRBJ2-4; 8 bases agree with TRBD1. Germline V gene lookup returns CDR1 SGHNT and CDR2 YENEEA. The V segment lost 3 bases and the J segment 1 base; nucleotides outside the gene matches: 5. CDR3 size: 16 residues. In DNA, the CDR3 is TGTGCCAGCAGCTTCTGGACAGGGTTGGCCAAAAACATTCAGTACTTC. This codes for CASSFWTGLAKNIQYF. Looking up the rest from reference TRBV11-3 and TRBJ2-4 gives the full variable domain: EAGVVQSPRYKIIEKKQPVAFWCNPISGHNTLYWYLQNLGQGPELLIRYENEEAVDDSQLPKDRFSAERLKGVDSTLKIQPAELGDSAVYLCASSFWTGLAKNIQYFGAGTRLSVL.